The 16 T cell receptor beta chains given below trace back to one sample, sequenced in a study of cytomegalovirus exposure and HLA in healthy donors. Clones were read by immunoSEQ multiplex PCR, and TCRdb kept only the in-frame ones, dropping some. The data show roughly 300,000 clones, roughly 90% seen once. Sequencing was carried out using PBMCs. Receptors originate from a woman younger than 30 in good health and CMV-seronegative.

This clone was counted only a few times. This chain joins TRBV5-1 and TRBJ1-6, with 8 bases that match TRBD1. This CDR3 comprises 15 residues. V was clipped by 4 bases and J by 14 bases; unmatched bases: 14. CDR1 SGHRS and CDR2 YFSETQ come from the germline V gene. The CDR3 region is CASSQTGDRPLSLHF. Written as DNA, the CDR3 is TGCGCCAGCAGCCAAACGGGGGACAGGCCCTTATCCCTCCACTTT.

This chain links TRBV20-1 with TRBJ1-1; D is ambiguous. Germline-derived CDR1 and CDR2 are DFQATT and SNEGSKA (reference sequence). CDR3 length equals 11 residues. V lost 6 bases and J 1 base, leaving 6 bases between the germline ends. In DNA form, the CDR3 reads TGCAGTGCCAAAGCGAACACTGAAGCTTTCTTT. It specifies CSAKANTEAFF.

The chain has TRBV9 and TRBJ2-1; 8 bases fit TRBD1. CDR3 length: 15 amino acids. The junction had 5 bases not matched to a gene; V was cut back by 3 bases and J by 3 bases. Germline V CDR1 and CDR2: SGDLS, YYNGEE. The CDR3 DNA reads TGTGCCAGCAGCGCCGGACAGGGTAACTACAATGAGCAGTTCTTC. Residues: CASSAGQGNYNEQFF. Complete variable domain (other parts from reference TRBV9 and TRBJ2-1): DSGVTQTPKHLITATGQRVTLRCSPRSGDLSVYWYQQSLDQGLQFLIQYYNGEERAKGNILERFSAQQFPDLHSELNLSSLELGDSALYFCASSAGQGNYNEQFFGPGTRLTVL.

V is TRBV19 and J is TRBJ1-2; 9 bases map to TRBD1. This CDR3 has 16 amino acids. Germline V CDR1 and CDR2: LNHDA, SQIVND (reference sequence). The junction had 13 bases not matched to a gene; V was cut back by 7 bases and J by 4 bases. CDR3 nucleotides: TGTGCCAGTAATCGACAGGGGGGAAAAGGGGGCTATGGCTACACCTTC. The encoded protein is CASNRQGGKGGYGYTF.

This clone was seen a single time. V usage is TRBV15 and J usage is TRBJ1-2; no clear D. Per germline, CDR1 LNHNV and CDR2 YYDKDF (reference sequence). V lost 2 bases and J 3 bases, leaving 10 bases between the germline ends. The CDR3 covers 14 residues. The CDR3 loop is CATSRTLADYGYTF. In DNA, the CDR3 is TGTGCCACCAGCAGAACCCTCGCAGACTATGGCTACACCTTC.

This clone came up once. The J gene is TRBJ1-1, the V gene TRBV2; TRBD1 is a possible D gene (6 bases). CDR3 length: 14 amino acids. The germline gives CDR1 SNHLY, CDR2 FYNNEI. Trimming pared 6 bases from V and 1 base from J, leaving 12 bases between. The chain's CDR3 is CASRGPRGNTEAFF. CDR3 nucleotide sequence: TGTGCCAGCAGAGGCCCCAGGGGGAACACTGAAGCTTTCTTT.

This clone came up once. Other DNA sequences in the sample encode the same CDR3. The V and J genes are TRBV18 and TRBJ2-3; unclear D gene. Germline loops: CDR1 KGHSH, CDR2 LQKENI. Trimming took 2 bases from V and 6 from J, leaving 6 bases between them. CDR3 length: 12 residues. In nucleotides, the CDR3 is TGTGCCAGCTCACCAACGAGGGATACGCAGTATTTT. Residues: CASSPTRDTQYF.

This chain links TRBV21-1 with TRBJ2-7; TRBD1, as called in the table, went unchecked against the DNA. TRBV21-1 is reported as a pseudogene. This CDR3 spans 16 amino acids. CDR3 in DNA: TGTGCCAGCAGCATTCCCCGGGACAGTCCTTCCTACGAGCAGTACTTC. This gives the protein CASSIPRDSPSYEQYF.

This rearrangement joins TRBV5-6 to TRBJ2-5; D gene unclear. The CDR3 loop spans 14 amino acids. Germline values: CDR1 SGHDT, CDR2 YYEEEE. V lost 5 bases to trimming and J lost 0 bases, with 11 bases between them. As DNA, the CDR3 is TGTGCCAGCAGTCCGACTGCGTACCAAGAGACCCAGTACTTC. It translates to CASSPTAYQETQYF.

CDR3 sequence: CASSPYSYNSPLHF. CDR3 coding DNA: TGCGCCAGCAGCCCGTACTCCTATAATTCACCCCTCCACTTT. The V call is TRBV5-1, the J call TRBJ1-6; D gene uncertain. This CDR3 is built from 14 residues. Trimming removed 4 bases at V and 0 bases at J, with 5 bases between. The germline CDR1 and CDR2 sequences are SGHRS and YFSETQ.

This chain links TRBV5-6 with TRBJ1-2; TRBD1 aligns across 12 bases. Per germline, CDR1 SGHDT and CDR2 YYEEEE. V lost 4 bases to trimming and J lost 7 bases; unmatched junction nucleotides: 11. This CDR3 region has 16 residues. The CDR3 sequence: CASSAGTGGGSAGYTF. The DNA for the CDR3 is TGTGCCAGCAGCGCCGGGACAGGGGGCGGTAGCGCTGGCTACACCTTC. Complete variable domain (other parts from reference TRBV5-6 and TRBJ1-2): DAGVTQSPTHLIKTRGQQVTLRCSPKSGHDTVSWYQQALGQGPQFIFQYYEEEERQRGNFPDRFSGHQFPNYSSELNVNALLLGDSALYLCASSAGTGGGSAGYTFGSGTRLTVV.

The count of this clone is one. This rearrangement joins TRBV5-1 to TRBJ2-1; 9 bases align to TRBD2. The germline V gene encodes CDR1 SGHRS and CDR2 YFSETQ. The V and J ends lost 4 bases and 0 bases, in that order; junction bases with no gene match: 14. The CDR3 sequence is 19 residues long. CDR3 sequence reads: CASSDAGTSQMLSYNEQFF. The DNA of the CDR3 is TGCGCCAGCAGCGATGCCGGGACTAGCCAAATGCTCTCCTACAATGAGCAGTTCTTC.

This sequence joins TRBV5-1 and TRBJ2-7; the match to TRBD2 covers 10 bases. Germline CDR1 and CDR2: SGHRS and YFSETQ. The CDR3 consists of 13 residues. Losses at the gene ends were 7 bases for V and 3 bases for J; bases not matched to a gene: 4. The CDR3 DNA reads TGCGCCAGCGGCCCTAGCGGGGGCTACGAGCAGTACTTC. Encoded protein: CASGPSGGYEQYF.

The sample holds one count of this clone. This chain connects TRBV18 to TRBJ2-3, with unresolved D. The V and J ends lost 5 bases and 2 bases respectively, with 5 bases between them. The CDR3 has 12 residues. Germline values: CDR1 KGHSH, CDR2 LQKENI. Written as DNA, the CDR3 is TGTGCCAGCTCAACAAACACAGATACGCAGTATTTT. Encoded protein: CASSTNTDTQYF.

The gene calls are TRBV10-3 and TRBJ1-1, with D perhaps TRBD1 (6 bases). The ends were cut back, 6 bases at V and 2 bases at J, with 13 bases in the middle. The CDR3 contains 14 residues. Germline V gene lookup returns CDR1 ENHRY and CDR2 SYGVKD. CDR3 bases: TGTGCCATCAGCCCAGACAGGACTAACACTGAAGCTTTCTTT. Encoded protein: CAISPDRTNTEAFF.

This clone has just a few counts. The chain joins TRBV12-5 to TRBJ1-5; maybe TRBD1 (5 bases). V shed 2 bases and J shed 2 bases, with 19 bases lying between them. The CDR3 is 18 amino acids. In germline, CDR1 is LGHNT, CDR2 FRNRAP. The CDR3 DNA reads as TGTGCTAGTGGTTTGTCGCGGGGACTCAGTACGGGCAATCAGCCCCAGCATTTT. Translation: CASGLSRGLSTGNQPQHF. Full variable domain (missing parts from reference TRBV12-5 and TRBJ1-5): DARVTQTPRHKVTEMGQEVTMRCQPILGHNTVFWYRQTMMQGLELLAYFRNRAPLDDSGMPKDRFSAEMPDATLATLKIQPSEPRDSAVYFCASGLSRGLSTGNQPQHFGDGTRLSIL.